Following are 17 T cell receptor beta chains from one sample sequenced in a study of tumor-infiltrating lymphocytes in primary liver carcinoma. Unsorted bulk tissue, roughly 19-33 mg of it, served as the source for co-extraction of RNA and DNA. Starting from 500 ng of total RNA, TCR beta cDNA was produced with a primer in the constant region. Library construction for TCR beta comprised three nested multiplex PCR rounds performed with slightly modified ARM-PCR. Running around 10 cycles apiece, the first two PCR rounds relied on TRBV1-TRBV30 forward primers together with a C-beta reverse primer. TCRdb reprocessed the multiplex PCR reads with MiXCR, giving one entry per CDR3 protein. The table records 110,000 or so distinct CDR3 sequences, approximately 80% of them present only once. The material sequenced was liver tumor tissue from sampling region 3. The subset: tumor region T3, left-lateral pole. The receptors were gathered from a man aged 35-49 years with primary liver carcinoma and hepatitis B virus infection.

This clonotype occurred many times. The chain combines TRBV28 with TRBJ1-2; possible D gene TRBD1, 5 bases. With 1 base removed from V and 8 bases from J, the gap between germline ends came to 11 bases. The length of the CDR3 is 13 residues. Germline V gene sequence: CDR1 MDHEN, CDR2 SYDVKM. CDR3 sequence: CASSLLPGIGYTF. CDR3 bases: TGTGCCAGCAGTTTATTACCAGGGATCGGCTACACCTTC.

This chain joins TRBV6-2 or TRBV6-3 and TRBJ2-1; D may match TRBD1 or TRBD2 (6 bases each). Germline lookup yields CDR1 MNHEY and CDR2 SVGEGT. The ends were cut back, 10 bases at V and 9 bases at J, with 19 bases in the middle. The CDR3 has 13 residues. Written as DNA, the CDR3 is TGTGCCAACACCCTGGAGGGGGTTTGTGAGCAGTTCTTC. It encodes CANTLEGVCEQFF.

Points on this clonotype: One junction end does not reproduce the germline sequence, and a read error may be involved. The chain joins TRBV4-1 to TRBJ2-1; TRBD2 agrees at 7 bases. The germline CDR1 and CDR2 sequences are MGHRA and YSYEKL. CDR3 length: 19 residues. CDR3 loop: CANSQDLGGRAKVRNEQFF. The CDR3 nucleotides read TGCGCCAACAGCCAAGACCTAGGAGGGAGGGCCAAGGTTCGCAATGAGCAGTTCTTC.

The J gene is TRBJ2-7, the V gene TRBV29-1, with D tentatively TRBD1 (6 bases). Germline lookup yields CDR1 SQVTM and CDR2 ANQGSEA. The CDR3 is made up of 11 amino acids. DNA for the CDR3: TGCTGTGGTGAACAGGGTTACGAGCAGTACTTC. It specifies CCGEQGYEQYF.

Turning to this clonotype: At one of its ends the junction is not consistent with the germline gene, which may arise from a read error. The CDR3 spells CTSSTPTSGGYEQYF. The CDR3 DNA sequence: TGTACCAGTAGCACTCCGACCAGCGGAGGGTACGAGCAGTACTTC. The chain carries TRBV6-2 or TRBV6-3 and TRBJ2-7; possibly TRBD2 for D (6 bases). Per germline, CDR1 MNHEY and CDR2 SVGEGT. The CDR3 is 15 residues long.

A word on this clonotype: One end of the junction is discordant with germline, which a read error may explain. The chain employs TRBV28 and TRBJ2-1; 8 bases are a match to TRBD2. CDR3 length: 16 residues. The germline gives CDR1 MDHEN, CDR2 SYDVKM. DNA of the CDR3: TGTGCCAGCATTCCCCCGGAACGGGGGGGCTACAATGAGCAGTCCTTC. Protein sequence: CASIPPERGGYNEQSF.

Regarding this clonotype: The CDR3 ends on some other residue instead of the conserved phenylalanine or tryptophan, so this is likely a read error. The V call is TRBV28, the J call TRBJ1-4; 8 bases are a match to TRBD1. CDR3 size: 14 residues. Per the germline V gene, CDR1 is MDHEN and CDR2 is SYDVKM. The CDR3 spells CASRSGQEKEKLFL. Here the CDR3 DNA reads TGTGCTAGCAGATCGGGACAGGAAAAAGAAAAACTGTTTTTA.

This rearrangement joins TRBV27 to TRBJ1-2; 7 nucleotides agree with TRBD1. Trimming cost V 7 bases and J 8 bases; bases outside gene matches: 7. CDR1 MNHEY and CDR2 SMNVEV come from the germline V gene (reference sequence). There are 12 residues in the CDR3. This CDR3 is CASKGDSGGYTF. CDR3 DNA: TGTGCCAGCAAAGGGGACAGTGGCGGCTACACCTTC.

As for this clonotype: An end of the junction does not agree with germline; a read error may underlie this. V usage is TRBV12-3 or TRBV12-4 and J usage is TRBJ1-2; D remains ambiguous. CDR3 length: 14 residues. The CDR3 is CASSRRCVDYDYTF. The CDR3 DNA reads as TGTGCCAGCAGTCGTCGGTGCGTGGACTATGACTACACCTTC.

V is TRBV4-3 and J is TRBJ2-2; D is ambiguous. Germline CDR1 is LGHNA and CDR2 is YSLEER. The CDR3 is made up of 14 amino acids. The V gene lost 3 bases and the J gene lost 3 bases, with 8 bases spanning the gap. The CDR3, as DNA: TGCGCCAGCAGCCAGGAACTGGACACCGGGGAGCTGTTTTTT. The encoded protein is CASSQELDTGELFF.

In nucleotides, the CDR3 is TGTGCCAGCAGCGCAGGTCTAAACTCTGAAGCTTTCTTT. Residues: CASSAGLNSEAFF. The rearrangement links TRBV11-3 to TRBJ1-1; no clear D. CDR1 is SGHNT, CDR2 YENEEA, per germline. CDR3 size: 13 residues. Trimming took 5 bases from V and 6 from J, leaving 13 bases between them.

The V and J genes are TRBV6-5 and TRBJ2-7; 8 positions match TRBD1. The CDR3 has 17 residues. Per the germline V gene, CDR1 is MNHEY and CDR2 is SVGAGI. DNA for the CDR3: TGTACGGGCAGTGGTATGACAGGGGCGACTCGACGTTACGAGCAGTACTTC. It specifies CTGSGMTGATRRYEQYF.

A note on this clonotype: Mismatch with germline at one junction end may stem from a read error. The chain couples TRBV4-3 to TRBJ2-5, with 14 bases aligning to TRBD2. Per the germline V gene, CDR1 is LGHNA and CDR2 is YSLEER. This CDR3 has 17 residues. This CDR3 is CASSRATSGRALEIQYF. Written as DNA, the CDR3 is TGCGCCAGCAGCCGAGCGACTAGCGGGAGGGCCCTGGAGATCCAGTACTTC.

At least ten counts were recorded for this clonotype. V usage is TRBV28 and J usage is TRBJ2-7, with 8 bases that match TRBD1. Losses at the gene ends were 6 bases for V and 6 bases for J; bases not matched to a gene: 16. The CDR3 contains 16 residues. Looked up from germline, CDR1 is MDHEN and CDR2 is SYDVKM. The CDR3 is CASSPPGQGQRGEQYF. CDR3 in DNA: TGTGCCAGCAGCCCCCCCGGACAGGGTCAAAGGGGCGAGCAGTACTTC.

This clonotype is judged medium-sized. V usage is TRBV12-3 or TRBV12-4 and J usage is TRBJ2-2; D is unclear. This CDR3 contains 16 residues. V was shortened by 5 bases and J by 0 bases, with 13 bases between the two germline ends. CDR3 sequence reads: CASSPRRRTNTGELFF. The CDR3 DNA sequence: TGTGCCAGCAGTCCCCGGCGGCGGACGAACACCGGGGAGCTGTTTTTT.

Notes on this clonotype: One end of the junction fails to match germline, which may point to a read error. This chain uses TRBV12-3 or TRBV12-4 with TRBJ2-5; the D gene is possibly TRBD1 (5 bases). CDR3 size: 14 residues. The DNA of the CDR3 is TGTGCCAGCAGCTCTGGCAGGGCCCAAGAGACCCAGAACTTC. Amino acid sequence: CASSSGRAQETQNF.

This clonotype occurred once. One junction end does not reproduce the germline sequence, and a read error may be involved. This chain uses TRBV6-1 with TRBJ2-2; 14 bases are a match to TRBD2. Germline CDR1 is MNHNS and CDR2 is SASEGT. This CDR3 is built from 16 residues. The CDR3 coding sequence is TGTGCCAGCAGTGTGACTAGCGGGAGGGCCGGCGGGAAGCTGTTCTTT. Translated, it gives CASSVTSGRAGGKLFF.